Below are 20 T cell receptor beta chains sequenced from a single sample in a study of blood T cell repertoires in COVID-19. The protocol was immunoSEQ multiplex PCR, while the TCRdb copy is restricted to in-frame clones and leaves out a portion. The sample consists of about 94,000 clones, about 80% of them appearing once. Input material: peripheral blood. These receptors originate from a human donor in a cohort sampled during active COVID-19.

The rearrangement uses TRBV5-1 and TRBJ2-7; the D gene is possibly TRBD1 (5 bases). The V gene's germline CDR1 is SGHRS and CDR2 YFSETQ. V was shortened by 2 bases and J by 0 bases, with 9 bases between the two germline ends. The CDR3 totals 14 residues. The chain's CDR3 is CASSFDRASYEQYF. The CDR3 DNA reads TGCGCCAGCAGCTTTGACAGAGCCTCCTACGAGCAGTACTTC.

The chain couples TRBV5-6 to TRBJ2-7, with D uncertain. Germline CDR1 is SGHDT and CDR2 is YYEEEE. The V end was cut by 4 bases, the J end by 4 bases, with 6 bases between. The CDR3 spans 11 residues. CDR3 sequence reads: CASSREYEQYF. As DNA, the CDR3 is TGTGCCAGCAGCCGTGAGTACGAGCAGTACTTC.

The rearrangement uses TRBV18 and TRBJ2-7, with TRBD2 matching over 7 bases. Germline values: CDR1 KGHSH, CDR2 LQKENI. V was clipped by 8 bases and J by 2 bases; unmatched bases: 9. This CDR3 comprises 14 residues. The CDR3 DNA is TGTGCCAGCGGCCTGGCTAGCGGCACCTACGAGCAGTACTTC. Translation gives CASGLASGTYEQYF. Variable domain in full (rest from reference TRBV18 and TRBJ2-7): NAGVMQNPRHLVRRRGQEARLRCSPMKGHSHVYWYRQLPEEGLKFMVYLQKENIIDESGMPKERFSAEFPKEGPSILRIQQVVRGDSAAYFCASGLASGTYEQYFGPGTRLTVT.

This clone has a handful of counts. The CDR3 sequence: CASSVTGRYGYTF. The CDR3 region has the DNA TGTGCCAGCAGTGTGACAGGGCGGTATGGCTACACCTTC. The chain recombines TRBV25-1 with TRBJ1-2; 7 bases agree with TRBD1. The CDR3 is 13 amino acids. The junction had 4 bases not matched to a gene; V was cut back by 4 bases and J by 5 bases. Per the germline V gene, CDR1 is MGHDK and CDR2 is SYGVNS.

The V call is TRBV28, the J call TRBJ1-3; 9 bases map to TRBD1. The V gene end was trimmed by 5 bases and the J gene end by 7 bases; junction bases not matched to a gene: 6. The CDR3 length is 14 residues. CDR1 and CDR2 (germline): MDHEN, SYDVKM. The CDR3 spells CASSPQGARNTIYF. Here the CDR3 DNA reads TGTGCCAGCAGTCCACAGGGGGCACGGAACACCATATATTTT.

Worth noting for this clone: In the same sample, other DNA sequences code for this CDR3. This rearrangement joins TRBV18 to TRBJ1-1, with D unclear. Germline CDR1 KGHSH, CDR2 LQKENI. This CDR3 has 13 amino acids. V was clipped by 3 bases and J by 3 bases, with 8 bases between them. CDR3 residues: CASSPLQDTEAFF. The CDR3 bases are TGTGCCAGCTCACCGCTCCAGGACACTGAAGCTTTCTTT.

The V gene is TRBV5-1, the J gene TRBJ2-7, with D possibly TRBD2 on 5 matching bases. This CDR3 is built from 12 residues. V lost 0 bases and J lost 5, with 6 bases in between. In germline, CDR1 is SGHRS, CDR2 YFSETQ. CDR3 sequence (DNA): TGCGCCAGCAGCTTGGCCGGGAACGAGCAGTACTTC. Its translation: CASSLAGNEQYF.

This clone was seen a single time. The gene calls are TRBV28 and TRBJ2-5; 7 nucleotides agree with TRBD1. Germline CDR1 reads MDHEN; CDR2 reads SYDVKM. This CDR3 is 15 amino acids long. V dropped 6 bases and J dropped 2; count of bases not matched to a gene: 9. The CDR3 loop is CASRPLDRQQETQYF. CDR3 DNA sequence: TGTGCCAGCAGGCCCCTGGACAGGCAGCAAGAGACCCAGTACTTC.

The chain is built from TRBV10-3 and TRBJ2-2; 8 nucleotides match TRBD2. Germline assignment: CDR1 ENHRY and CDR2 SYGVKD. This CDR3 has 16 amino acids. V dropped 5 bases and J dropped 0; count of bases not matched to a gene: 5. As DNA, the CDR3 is TGTGCCATCAGTAGCCGGGAGGGAGCGAACACCGGGGAGCTGTTTTTT. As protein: CAISSREGANTGELFF.

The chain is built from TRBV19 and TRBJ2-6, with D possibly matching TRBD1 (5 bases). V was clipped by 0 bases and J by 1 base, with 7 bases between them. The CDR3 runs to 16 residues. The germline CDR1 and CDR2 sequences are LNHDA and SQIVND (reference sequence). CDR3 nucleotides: TGTGCCAGTAGTATAGACAGGGTTTCTGGGGCCAACGTCCTGACTTTC. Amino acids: CASSIDRVSGANVLTF.

This CDR3 reads CASGLAGGTGELFF. The CDR3 nucleotides read TGTGCTAGTGGTTTGGCAGGCGGGACCGGGGAGCTGTTTTTT. The genes are TRBV12-5 and TRBJ2-2; TRBD2 might be the D (5 bases). The germline V gene has CDR1 LGHNT and CDR2 FRNRAP. The CDR3 spans 14 residues. V gave up 1 base and J gave up 5 bases, with 8 bases separating them.

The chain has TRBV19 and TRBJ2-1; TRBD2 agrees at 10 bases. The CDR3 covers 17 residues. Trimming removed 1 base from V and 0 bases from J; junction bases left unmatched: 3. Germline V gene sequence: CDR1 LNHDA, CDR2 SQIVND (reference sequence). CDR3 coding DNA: TGTGCCAGTAGTATAGCGGCTAGCGGGAGCTCCTACAATGAGCAGTTCTTC. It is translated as CASSIAASGSSYNEQFF.

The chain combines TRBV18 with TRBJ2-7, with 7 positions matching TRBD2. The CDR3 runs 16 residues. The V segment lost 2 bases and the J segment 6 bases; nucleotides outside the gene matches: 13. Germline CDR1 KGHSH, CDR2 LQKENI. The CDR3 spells CASSPGLLAARGEQYF. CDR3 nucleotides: TGTGCCAGCTCACCAGGGCTTCTAGCGGCACGCGGCGAGCAGTACTTC.

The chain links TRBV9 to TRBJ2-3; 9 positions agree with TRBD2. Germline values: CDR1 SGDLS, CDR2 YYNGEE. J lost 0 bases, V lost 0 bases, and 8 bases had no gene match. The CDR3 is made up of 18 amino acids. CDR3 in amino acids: CASSVAVTSGTSTDTQYF. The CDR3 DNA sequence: TGTGCCAGCAGCGTAGCTGTGACTAGCGGTACTAGCACAGATACGCAGTATTTT.

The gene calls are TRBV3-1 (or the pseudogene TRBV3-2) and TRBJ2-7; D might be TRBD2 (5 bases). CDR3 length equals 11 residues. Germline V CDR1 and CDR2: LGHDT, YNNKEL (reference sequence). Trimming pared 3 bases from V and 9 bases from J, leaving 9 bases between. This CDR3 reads CASSHLEAQYF. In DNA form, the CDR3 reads TGTGCCAGCAGCCACTTGGAGGCGCAGTACTTC.

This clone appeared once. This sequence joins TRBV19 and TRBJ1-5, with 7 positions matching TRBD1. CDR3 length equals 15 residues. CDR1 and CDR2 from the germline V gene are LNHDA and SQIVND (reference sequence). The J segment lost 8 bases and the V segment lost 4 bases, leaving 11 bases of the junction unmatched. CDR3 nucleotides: TGTGCCAGTAGTAGGAGGACAGGCGGAGGGGAGCCCCAGCATTTT. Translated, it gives CASSRRTGGGEPQHF.

The CDR3 reads CASSPSHRAAQHF. DNA of the CDR3: TGTGCCAGCAGCCCCTCTCACAGGGCAGCCCAGCATTTT. V and J are TRBV5-5 and TRBJ1-5; perhaps TRBD1 as D (6 bases). This CDR3 region has 13 residues. From germline, CDR1 is SGHKS and CDR2 YYEKEE (reference sequence). Trimming left V 4 bases short and J 11 bases short, with 16 bases between. Complete variable domain (other parts from reference TRBV5-5 and TRBJ1-5): DAGVTQSPTHLIKTRGQQVTLRCSPISGHKSVSWYQQVLGQGPQFIFQYYEKEERGRGNFPDRFSARQFPNYSSELNVNALLLGDSALYLCASSPSHRAAQHFGDGTRLSIL.

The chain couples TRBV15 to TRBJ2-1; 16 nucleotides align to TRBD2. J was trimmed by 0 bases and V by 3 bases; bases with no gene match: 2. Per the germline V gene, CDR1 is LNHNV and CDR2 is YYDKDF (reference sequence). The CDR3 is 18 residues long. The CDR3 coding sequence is TGTGCCACCAGCAGGGGACTAGCGGGAGGGCCCTCCTACAATGAGCAGTTCTTC. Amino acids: CATSRGLAGGPSYNEQFF.

The CDR3 nucleotides read TGTGCCAGCAGCGAGCGACAGGGGGCGTTGTACGAGCAGTACTTC. Translation: CASSERQGALYEQYF. The chain recombines TRBV9 with TRBJ2-7, with 10 positions matching TRBD1. The J segment lost 4 bases and the V segment lost 3 bases, leaving 7 bases of the junction unmatched. The germline CDR1 and CDR2 sequences are SGDLS and YYNGEE. This CDR3 has 15 amino acids. Filled out from reference TRBV9 and TRBJ2-7, the complete variable domain reads DSGVTQTPKHLITATGQRVTLRCSPRSGDLSVYWYQQSLDQGLQFLIQYYNGEERAKGNILERFSAQQFPDLHSELNLSSLELGDSALYFCASSERQGALYEQYFGPGTRLTVT.

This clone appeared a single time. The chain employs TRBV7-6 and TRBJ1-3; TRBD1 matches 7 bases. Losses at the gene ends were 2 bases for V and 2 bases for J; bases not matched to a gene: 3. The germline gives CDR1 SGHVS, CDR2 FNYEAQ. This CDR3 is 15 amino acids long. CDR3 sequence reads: CASSLTGEAGNTIYF. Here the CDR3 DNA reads TGTGCCAGCAGCTTAACAGGGGAGGCTGGAAACACCATATATTTT.